What follows are 14 T cell receptor beta chains derived from one specimen sequenced in a study of cytotoxic CD8 clonotypes in ibrutinib-treated CLL. Clones were read by immunoSEQ multiplex PCR, and TCRdb kept only the in-frame ones, dropping some. The sample records about 84,000 clones, about 86% being singletons. The starting material was PBMCs, obtained before ibrutinib treatment. These receptors originate from a human donor with chronic lymphocytic leukemia.

V and J are TRBV11-1 and TRBJ1-1; TRBD1 is a possible D gene (5 bases). The germline gives CDR1 SGHAT, CDR2 FQDESV (reference sequence). Trimming stripped 1 base from V and 1 base from J, with 13 bases between. The CDR3 extends over 16 amino acids. The CDR3 protein is CASSLVHGTGNTEAFF. CDR3 DNA sequence: TGTGCCAGCAGCTTAGTTCATGGGACGGGGAACACTGAAGCTTTCTTT.

J is TRBJ1-5 and V is TRBV21-1. TRBV21-1 is an annotated pseudogene. The CDR3 has 15 residues. CDR3 loop: CASAPPHYSNQPQHF. In nucleotides, the CDR3 is TGTGCCAGCGCCCCCCCCCACTATAGCAATCAGCCCCAGCATTTT.

CDR3 DNA: TGCGCCAGCAGCCTAAACAATGAGCAGTTCTTC. Translation: CASSLNNEQFF. The chain has TRBV5-1 and TRBJ2-1, with unresolved D. The CDR3 is 11 residues long. The germline V gene has CDR1 SGHRS and CDR2 YFSETQ. V was pared by 4 bases and J by 5 bases, with 4 bases between.

The chain recombines TRBV19 with TRBJ2-3; 11 bases map to TRBD2. The length of the CDR3 is 16 residues. V lost 5 bases, J lost 2 bases, and 6 bases stayed unmatched. Per the germline V gene, CDR1 is LNHDA and CDR2 is SQIVND (reference sequence). CDR3 loop: CASSLTSGIYTDTQYF. The CDR3 coding sequence is TGTGCCAGTAGTCTGACTAGCGGGATATACACAGATACGCAGTATTTT.

The rearrangement joins TRBV15 to TRBJ2-7; 7 nucleotides agree with TRBD1. Germline CDR1 and CDR2: LNHNV and YYDKDF (reference sequence). This CDR3 has 15 amino acids. Germline trimming cut 2 bases from V and 3 bases from J; bases unmatched to any gene: 7. CDR3 region: CATSRPPGQNYEQYF. CDR3 nucleotides: TGTGCCACCAGCAGACCTCCGGGACAGAACTACGAGCAGTACTTC. The variable domain in full, completed from reference TRBV15 and TRBJ2-7, reads DAMVIQNPRYQVTQFGKPVTLSCSQTLNHNVMYWYQQKSSQAPKLLFHYYDKDFNNEADTPDNFQSRRPNTSFCFLDIRSPGLGDTAMYLCATSRPPGQNYEQYFGPGTRLTVT.

The V and J genes are TRBV7-8 and TRBJ2-5; D is unclear. Germline CDR1 SGHVS, CDR2 FQNEAQ. Trimming left V 4 bases short and J 2 bases short, with 17 bases between. CDR3 size: 16 residues. The chain's CDR3 is CASSYGWGGNQETQYF. The CDR3 nucleotides are TGTGCCAGCAGCTACGGGTGGGGTGGTAATCAAGAGACCCAGTACTTC.

Concerning this clone itself: Other DNA sequences in the sample encode the same CDR3. This sequence joins TRBV2 and TRBJ1-5; 8 nucleotides line up with TRBD1. The CDR3 is made up of 13 amino acids. Losses at the gene ends were 6 bases for V and 4 bases for J; bases not matched to a gene: 2. The germline gives CDR1 SNHLY, CDR2 FYNNEI. The CDR3 region is CASSGTGNQPQHF. The CDR3 DNA follows: TGTGCCAGCAGCGGGACAGGTAATCAGCCCCAGCATTTT.

J is TRBJ2-7 and V is TRBV4-3; D uncertain. Looked up from germline, CDR1 is LGHNA and CDR2 is YSLEER. The CDR3 is 15 residues long. Trimming left V 1 base short and J 4 bases short, with 14 bases between. The CDR3, as DNA: TGCGCCAGCAGCCAAGTTATAGGCCCCGGGTACGAGCAGTACTTC. Amino acid sequence: CASSQVIGPGYEQYF.

The rearrangement joins TRBV2 to TRBJ1-2; D remains unclear. Germline CDR1 SNHLY, CDR2 FYNNEI. The CDR3 contains 15 residues. Trimming shortened V by 0 bases and J by 4 bases, and 12 bases separated the two germline ends. Here the CDR3 DNA reads TGTGCCAGCAGTGAAGCACGGGGAGGTGGCTATGGCTACACCTTC. As protein: CASSEARGGGYGYTF.

CDR3 residues: CASSSPGQEREKLFF. The CDR3 bases are TGTGCCAGCAGCTCCCCGGGACAGGAGCGTGAAAAACTGTTTTTT. The genes are TRBV9 and TRBJ1-4; 8 bases map to TRBD1. The V gene end was trimmed by 4 bases and the J gene end by 7 bases; junction bases not matched to a gene: 9. The CDR3 has 15 residues. Germline values: CDR1 SGDLS, CDR2 YYNGEE.

Only a few counts were recorded for this clone. This rearrangement joins TRBV9 to TRBJ2-2; 13 bases align to TRBD2. Trimming took 3 bases from V and 0 from J; bases not matched to a gene: 8. CDR1 and CDR2 (germline): SGDLS, YYNGEE. The CDR3 contains 19 residues. CDR3 DNA sequence: TGTGCCAGCAGCGGACCCTTACTAGCGGGAGGGCCGAACACCGGGGAGCTGTTTTTT. It is translated as CASSGPLLAGGPNTGELFF.

This clone was seen a few times. V is TRBV27 and J is TRBJ1-2; maybe TRBD1 (6 bases). The CDR3 runs to 15 residues. V shed 6 bases and J shed 0 bases, with 14 bases lying between them. CDR1 is MNHEY and CDR2 is SMNVEV in the germline V gene (reference sequence). The CDR3 region has the DNA TGTGCCAGCAGGAACACAGGGACCTCTAACTATGGCTACACCTTC. This encodes CASRNTGTSNYGYTF.

The J gene is TRBJ1-2, the V gene TRBV11-1; D may be TRBD1 (6 bases). This CDR3 is built from 15 residues. V was trimmed by 3 bases and J by 7 bases, leaving 18 bases between them. CDR1 SGHAT and CDR2 FQDESV come from the germline V gene (reference sequence). This CDR3 is CASSFGGHETAGYTF. The CDR3 coding sequence is TGTGCCAGCAGCTTTGGGGGACATGAGACGGCTGGCTACACCTTC.

This clone is a singleton in its sample. One end of the junction fails to match germline, which may point to a read error. The gene calls are TRBV19 and TRBJ2-4, with TRBD1 matching over 7 bases. The CDR3 extends over 15 amino acids. CDR1 and CDR2 (germline): LNHDA, SQIVND (reference sequence). Written as DNA, the CDR3 is TGTGCAAGTAAAGTATCCCAGGGGGTCAAAAACATTCAGTACTTC. Its protein product is CASKVSQGVKNIQYF. The variable domain in full, with the rest retrieved from reference TRBV19 and TRBJ2-4, is DGGITQSPKYLFRKEGQNVTLSCEQNLNHDAMYWYRQDPGQGLRLIYYSQIVNDFQKGDIAEGYSVSREKKESFPLTVTSAQKNPTAFYLCASKVSQGVKNIQYFGAGTRLSVL.